This T cell receptor (beta chain) was captured in a study of shared clonotypes between healthy human individuals. Across the study: A donor's plate count was three for CD4 naive and three for CD4 memory; CD8 naive had two and CD8 memory one. Study results and caveats: Rarefaction revealed incomplete sorted-subset sequencing despite large depth. Blood alone was sampled, and tissue repertoires likely differ. Sequencing depth was a factor that was expected to affect clonotype sharing among donors.

Libraries were prepared by immunoSEQ multiplex PCR; TCRdb keeps only in-frame clonotypes and omits some of them. Of fewer than 1 million clones in the sample, about 96% were seen once. Only CD45RO-negative cells positively selected for CCR7 counted as naive CD8 cells, so terminally differentiated effector memory CD45RA+ cells were excluded. Concerning this clone itself: Antigen unknown.

CDR3 length: 11 amino acids. V was cut by 8 bases and J by 9 bases, with 12 bases left in between. V is TRBV5-3 and J is TRBJ2-1; D is unresolved. TRBV5-3 is identified as an open reading frame with a role that is uncertain. This TCR was sampled from a young man in good health. Sequenced material: naive CD8+ T cells sorted from blood. The CDR3 DNA is TGTGCCAGGTCCTGGAGCTGTGAGCAGTTCTTC. This codes for CARSWSCEQFF.